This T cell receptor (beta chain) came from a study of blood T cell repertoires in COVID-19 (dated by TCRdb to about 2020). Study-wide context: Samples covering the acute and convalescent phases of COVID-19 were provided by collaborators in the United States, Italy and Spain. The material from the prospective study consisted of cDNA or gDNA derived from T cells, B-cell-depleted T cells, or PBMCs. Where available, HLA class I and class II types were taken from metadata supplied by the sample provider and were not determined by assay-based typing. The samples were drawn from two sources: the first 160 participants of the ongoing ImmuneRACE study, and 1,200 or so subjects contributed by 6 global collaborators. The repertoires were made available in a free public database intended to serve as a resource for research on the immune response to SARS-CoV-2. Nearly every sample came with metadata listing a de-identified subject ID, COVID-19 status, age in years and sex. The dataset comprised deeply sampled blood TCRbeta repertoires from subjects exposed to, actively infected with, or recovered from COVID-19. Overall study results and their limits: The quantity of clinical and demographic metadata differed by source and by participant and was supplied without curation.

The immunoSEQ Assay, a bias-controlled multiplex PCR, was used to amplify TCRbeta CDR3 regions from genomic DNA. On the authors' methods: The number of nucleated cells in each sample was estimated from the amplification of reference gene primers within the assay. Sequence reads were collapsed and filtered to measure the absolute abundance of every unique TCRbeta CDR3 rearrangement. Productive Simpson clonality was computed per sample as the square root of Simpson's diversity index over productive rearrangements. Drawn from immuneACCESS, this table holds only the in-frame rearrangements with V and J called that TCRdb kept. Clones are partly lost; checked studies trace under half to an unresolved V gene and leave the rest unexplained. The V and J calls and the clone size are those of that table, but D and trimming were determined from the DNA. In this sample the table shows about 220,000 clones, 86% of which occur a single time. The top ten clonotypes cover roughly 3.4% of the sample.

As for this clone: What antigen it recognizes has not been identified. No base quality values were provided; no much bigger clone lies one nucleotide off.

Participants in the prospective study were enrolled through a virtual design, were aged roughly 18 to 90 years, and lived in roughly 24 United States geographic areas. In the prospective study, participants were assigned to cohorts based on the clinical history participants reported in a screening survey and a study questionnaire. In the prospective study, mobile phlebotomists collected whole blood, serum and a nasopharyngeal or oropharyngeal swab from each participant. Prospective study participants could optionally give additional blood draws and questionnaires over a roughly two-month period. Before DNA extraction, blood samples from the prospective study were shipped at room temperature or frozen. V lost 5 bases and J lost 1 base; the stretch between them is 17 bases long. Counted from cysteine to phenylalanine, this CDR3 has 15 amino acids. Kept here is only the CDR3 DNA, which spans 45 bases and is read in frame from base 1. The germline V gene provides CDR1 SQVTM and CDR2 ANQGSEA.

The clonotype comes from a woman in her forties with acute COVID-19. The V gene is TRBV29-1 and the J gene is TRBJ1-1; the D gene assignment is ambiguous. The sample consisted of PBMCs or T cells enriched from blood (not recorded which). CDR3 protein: CSVTPVLTRNTEAFF. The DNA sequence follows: TGCAGCGTTACCCCCGTTCTCACGAGGAACACTGAAGCTTTCTTT.